This T cell receptor (beta chain) was documented in a study of cytomegalovirus exposure and HLA in healthy donors. General study findings and limits: Prior analysis indicated that the majority of TCR beta V segments exhibited productivity approximately 87% or approximately 30% of the time.

Comments on this clone: The antigen remains undetermined.

The study ran its PCR with 60 Vbeta and 13 Jbeta primers. The assay was immunoSEQ multiplex PCR, and TCRdb's table has in-frame clones only and misses some. The repertoire holds under 300,000 clones, about 86% seen once, with about 7.5% in the top ten. The germline CDR1 and CDR2 sequences are KGHSH and LQKENI. V was cut by 3 bases and J by 7 bases, with 18 bases left in between. This CDR3 is built from 15 residues. The receptor's source is a woman aged 60-70 years in good health and CMV-seropositive. The sequenced sample was PBMCs. The genes are TRBV18 and TRBJ1-1, with D possibly TRBD1 on 6 matching bases. CDR3 residues: CASSPSGGAADEAFF. CDR3 bases: TGTGCCAGCTCACCGTCTGGGGGGGCAGCCGATGAAGCTTTCTTT.